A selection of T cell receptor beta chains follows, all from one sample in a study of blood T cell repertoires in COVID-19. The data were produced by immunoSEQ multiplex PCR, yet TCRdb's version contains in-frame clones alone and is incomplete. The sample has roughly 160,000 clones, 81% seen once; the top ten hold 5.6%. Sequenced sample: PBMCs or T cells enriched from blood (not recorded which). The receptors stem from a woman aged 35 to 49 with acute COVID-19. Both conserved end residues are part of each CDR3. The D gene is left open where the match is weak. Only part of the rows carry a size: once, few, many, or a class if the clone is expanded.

cdr3_aa: CASRVGGNTDTQYF
cdr3_nt: TGTGCCAGTAGAGTGGGGGGAAACACAGATACGCAGTATTTT
j_call: TRBJ2-3
d_call: NA
v_call: TRBV19
clone_size: NA

cdr3_aa: CASSYTPGFNTEAFF
cdr3_nt: TGTGCCAGCAGTTACACCCCAGGGTTTAACACTGAAGCTTTCTTT
j_call: TRBJ1-1
d_call: NA
v_call: TRBV6-2/TRBV6-3
clone_size: NA

cdr3_aa: CASSQDLNGYTF
cdr3_nt: TGCGCCAGCAGCCAAGATTTAAATGGCTACACCTTC
j_call: TRBJ1-2
d_call: NA
v_call: TRBV4-1
clone_size: NA

cdr3_aa: CASSLDSGREQYF
cdr3_nt: TGTGCCAGCAGCTTAGATAGCGGGAGAGAGCAGTATTTT
j_call: TRBJ2-3
d_call: TRBD2
v_call: TRBV7-2
clone_size: NA

cdr3_aa: CASSPYKNGVTEAFF
cdr3_nt: TGTGCCAGCAGTCCCTATAAGAACGGGGTCACTGAAGCTTTCTTT
j_call: TRBJ1-1
d_call: NA
v_call: TRBV27
clone_size: NA

cdr3_aa: CASSTRGQQTTNEKLFF
cdr3_nt: TGTGCCAGTAGTACCAGAGGGCAACAGACAACTAATGAAAAACTGTTTTTT
j_call: TRBJ1-4
d_call: NA
v_call: TRBV19
clone_size: NA

cdr3_aa: CASSLATGAGTQYF
cdr3_nt: TGTGCCAGCAGCTTAGCCACAGGGGCGGGCACGCAGTATTTT
j_call: TRBJ2-3
d_call: TRBD1
v_call: TRBV7-8
clone_size: few

cdr3_aa: CASSPGGGWLDTQYF
cdr3_nt: TGTGCCAGCTCACCAGGGGGAGGATGGTTAGATACGCAGTATTTT
j_call: TRBJ2-3
d_call: NA
v_call: TRBV18
clone_size: NA

cdr3_aa: CASSLAGGSRETQYF
cdr3_nt: TGTGCCAGCAGCTTAGCTGGGGGGAGTAGGGAGACCCAGTACTTC
j_call: TRBJ2-5
d_call: NA
v_call: TRBV7-6
clone_size: NA

cdr3_aa: CSANTDTQYF
cdr3_nt: TGCAGTGCCAACACAGATACGCAGTATTTT
j_call: TRBJ2-3
d_call: NA
v_call: TRBV20-1
clone_size: once

cdr3_aa: CASSGQTLGTQYF
cdr3_nt: TGTGCCAGCAGTGGACAGACTTTGGGTACGCAGTATTTT
j_call: TRBJ2-3
d_call: NA
v_call: TRBV27
clone_size: once

cdr3_aa: CASSLAGAQFNYGYTF
cdr3_nt: TGTGCCAGCAGCTTGGCGGGGGCCCAATTTAACTATGGCTACACCTTC
j_call: TRBJ1-2
d_call: NA
v_call: TRBV7-9
clone_size: NA

cdr3_aa: CASSPSTGSGQPQHF
cdr3_nt: TGTGCCAGCTCACCGTCGACAGGGAGCGGTCAGCCCCAGCATTTT
j_call: TRBJ1-5
d_call: TRBD1
v_call: TRBV18
clone_size: NA

cdr3_aa: CASSIPRGGAGGYTF
cdr3_nt: TGTGCCAGTAGTATCCCCAGAGGGGGGGCAGGTGGCTACACCTTC
j_call: TRBJ1-2
d_call: NA
v_call: TRBV19
clone_size: NA

cdr3_aa: CASRLTRQGIWGYTF
cdr3_nt: TGTGCAAGTCGCTTAACTAGACAGGGGATATGGGGCTACACCTTC
j_call: TRBJ1-2
d_call: NA
v_call: TRBV12-2
clone_size: NA

cdr3_aa: CASSQEGQGSYEQYF
cdr3_nt: TGCGCCAGCAGCCAAGAGGGACAGGGTTCCTACGAGCAGTACTTC
j_call: TRBJ2-7
d_call: TRBD1
v_call: TRBV4-1
clone_size: few

cdr3_aa: CAISLNLNTEAFF
cdr3_nt: TGTGCCATCAGCCTAAACTTGAACACTGAAGCTTTCTTT
j_call: TRBJ1-1
d_call: NA
v_call: TRBV10-3
clone_size: NA

cdr3_aa: CASRGQPGTPYNEQFF
cdr3_nt: TGTGCCAGCAGGGGACAACCGGGAACCCCCTACAATGAGCAGTTCTTC
j_call: TRBJ2-1
d_call: NA
v_call: TRBV25-1
clone_size: NA

cdr3_aa: CASSEPWTGDEQFF
cdr3_nt: TGTGCCAGCAGTGAACCCTGGACAGGGGACGAGCAGTTCTTC
j_call: TRBJ2-1
d_call: TRBD1
v_call: TRBV6-1
clone_size: few

cdr3_aa: CASTPGVANYGYTF
cdr3_nt: TGTGCCAGTACCCCGGGAGTGGCTAACTATGGCTACACCTTC
j_call: TRBJ1-2
d_call: NA
v_call: TRBV19
clone_size: NA

cdr3_aa: CASSFTSGSYEQYF
cdr3_nt: TGTGCCAGCAGCTTTACTAGCGGGAGCTACGAGCAGTACTTC
j_call: TRBJ2-7
d_call: TRBD2
v_call: TRBV7-9
clone_size: NA

cdr3_aa: CASSLGLADYNEQFF
cdr3_nt: TGTGCCAGCAGCCTGGGACTAGCGGACTACAATGAGCAGTTCTTC
j_call: TRBJ2-1
d_call: TRBD2
v_call: TRBV7-6
clone_size: many

cdr3_aa: CSVDLTGNGYTF
cdr3_nt: TGCAGCGTTGACCTCACAGGGAATGGCTACACCTTC
j_call: TRBJ1-2
d_call: NA
v_call: TRBV29-1
clone_size: NA

cdr3_aa: CASSFPGLARDEQFF
cdr3_nt: TGTGCCAGCAGCTTCCCGGGACTAGCTCGTGATGAGCAGTTCTTC
j_call: TRBJ2-1
d_call: TRBD2
v_call: TRBV7-9
clone_size: NA

cdr3_aa: CASKRSTGAPGTGELFF
cdr3_nt: TGTGCCAGCAAACGATCCACGGGAGCCCCGGGGACCGGGGAGCTGTTTTTT
j_call: TRBJ2-2
d_call: NA
v_call: TRBV6-6
clone_size: NA

cdr3_aa: CASGERATDTQYF
cdr3_nt: TGTGCCAGCGGTGAGCGGGCCACAGATACGCAGTATTTT
j_call: TRBJ2-3
d_call: NA
v_call: TRBV9
clone_size: NA

cdr3_aa: CASSLRDTEAFF
cdr3_nt: TGTGCCAGCAGCTTACGGGACACTGAAGCTTTCTTT
j_call: TRBJ1-1
d_call: NA
v_call: TRBV11-2
clone_size: NA

cdr3_aa: CASSLILAGGREQFF
cdr3_nt: TGTGCCAGCAGCTTAATACTAGCGGGAGGCCGGGAGCAGTTCTTC
j_call: TRBJ2-1
d_call: TRBD2
v_call: TRBV3-1/TRBV3-2
clone_size: NA

cdr3_aa: CAWSSTGLFSPLHF
cdr3_nt: TGTGCCTGGAGCTCGACAGGGTTATTTTCACCCCTCCACTTT
j_call: TRBJ1-6
d_call: TRBD1
v_call: TRBV30
clone_size: NA